The rows below give T cell receptor beta chains drawn from one sample of a study of beta chain features in type 1 diabetes. Assay: immunoSEQ multiplex PCR; the TCRdb copy retains only in-frame clones and omits some. Of roughly 300,000 clones detected, about a tenth appear once; the ten largest clones hold 0.95% to 1.1%. The sequencing input was central memory CD4+ T cells from blood. The receptors were sampled from a man in his thirties or forties with type 1 diabetes. CDR3s include the opening cysteine and the closing phenylalanine or tryptophan. The D gene is left open where the match is weak. Rows give clone size only sometimes, using once, few, many, or a class for an expanded clone.

D gene,V gene,clone size,J gene,CDR3 DNA,CDR3 protein
TRBD1,TRBV6-5,.,TRBJ1-5,TGTGCCAGCAGTTCCCTTAACAGGGGGACTCGGCCCCAGCATTTT,CASSSLNRGTRPQHF
TRBD1,TRBV7-9,few,TRBJ1-5,TGTGCCAGCAGCTTAACAGGGGGCAATCAGCCCCAGCATTTT,CASSLTGGNQPQHF
.,TRBV2,.,TRBJ1-6,TGTGCCAGCAGCCCTCCGGGACTTAGGAATTCACCCCTCCACTTT,CASSPPGLRNSPLHF
.,TRBV30,.,TRBJ1-2,TGTGCCTGGAGTGGTGGGGAGGGCTATGGCTACACCTTC,CAWSGGEGYGYTF
.,TRBV9,few,TRBJ1-1,TGTGCCAGCAGCGTAGACCCCACAGGGAACACTGAAGCTTTCTTT,CASSVDPTGNTEAFF
.,TRBV6-5,.,TRBJ1-5,TGTGCCAGCAGTAACCGGGACGGAACAAATCAGCCCCAGCATTTT,CASSNRDGTNQPQHF
.,TRBV20-1,few,TRBJ2-5,TGCAGTGCTCCGGGGCTGGAGACCCAGTACTTC,CSAPGLETQYF
.,TRBV7-9,few,TRBJ2-5,TGTGCCAGCAGCCCAGACAGGACGAAGACCCAGTACTTC,CASSPDRTKTQYF
TRBD2,TRBV11-2,.,TRBJ2-1,TGTGCCAGCAGCCCTGATAGCGGGGGCGCTGGGTTGCATGAGCAGTTCTTC,CASSPDSGGAGLHEQFF
TRBD1,TRBV9,once,TRBJ2-5,TGTGCCAGCAGCGTAGGGGCAGGGGGTAGGGAGGAGACCCAGTACTTC,CASSVGAGGREETQYF
.,TRBV7-2,few,TRBJ1-2,TGTGCCAGCAGCTATTTGGACAGATCTGATGGCTACACCTTC,CASSYLDRSDGYTF
TRBD1,TRBV6-5,few,TRBJ2-7,TGTGCCAGCAGTTCCCAGGGACAGGGGCGCTACGAGCAGTACTTC,CASSSQGQGRYEQYF
TRBD1,TRBV5-6,.,TRBJ1-2,TGTGCCAGCAGCCGGACCGGACAGGGGGATTATGGCTACACCTTC,CASSRTGQGDYGYTF
.,TRBV6-5,.,TRBJ2-3,TGTGCCAGCAGTTACGCGATAGGGCCAGATACGCAGTATTTT,CASSYAIGPDTQYF
.,TRBV4-3,.,TRBJ1-5,TGCGCCAGCAGCCAAGATTTCTCTGGACAGCCCCAGCATTTT,CASSQDFSGQPQHF
.,TRBV9,.,TRBJ1-2,TGTGCCAGCAGCGTAGACAGGGTTGGCTATGGCTACACCTTC,CASSVDRVGYGYTF
TRBD1,TRBV9,few,TRBJ2-1,TGTGCCAGCAGCGTAGAGGGGGCCTCCTACAATGAGCAGTTCTTC,CASSVEGASYNEQFF
.,TRBV4-3,few,TRBJ1-6,TGCGCCAGCAGCCACCCACAGGGAGCGGATCGGTCCCTCCACTTT,CASSHPQGADRSLHF
.,TRBV29-1,.,TRBJ2-1,TGCAGCGTTGAGGCCCATTCCTACAATGAGCAGTTCTTC,CSVEAHSYNEQFF
.,TRBV7-2,.,TRBJ2-6,TGTGCCAGCAGCTCCAACTCTGGGGCCAACGTCCTGACTTTC,CASSSNSGANVLTF
TRBD2,TRBV29-1,.,TRBJ2-3,TGCAGCGTTCGCGGGGGGGTGGATACGCAGTATTTT,CSVRGGVDTQYF
.,TRBV5-4,few,TRBJ2-3,TGTGCCAGCAGCTTGGAACAGCCCACAGATACGCAGTATTTT,CASSLEQPTDTQYF